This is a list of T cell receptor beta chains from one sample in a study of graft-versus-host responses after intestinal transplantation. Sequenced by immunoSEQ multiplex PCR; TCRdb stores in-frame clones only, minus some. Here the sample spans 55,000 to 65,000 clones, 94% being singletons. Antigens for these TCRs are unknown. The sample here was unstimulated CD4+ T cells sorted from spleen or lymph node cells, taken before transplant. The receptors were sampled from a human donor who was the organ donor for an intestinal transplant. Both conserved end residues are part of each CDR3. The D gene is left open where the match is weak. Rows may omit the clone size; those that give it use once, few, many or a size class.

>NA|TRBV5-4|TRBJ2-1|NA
TGTGCCAGCAGCGGAGGGAGCAAAACGGGATACAATGAGCAGTTCTTC
CASSGGSKTGYNEQFF
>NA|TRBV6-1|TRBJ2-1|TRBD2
TGTGCCAGCAGTGAACGGCCCCCGGGGGGTTACAATGAGCAGTTCTTC
CASSERPPGGYNEQFF
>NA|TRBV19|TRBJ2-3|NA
TGTGCCAGTAGTATAGCTAGTCCTTCTGGTACGCAGTATTTT
CASSIASPSGTQYF
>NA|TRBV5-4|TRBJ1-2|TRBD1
TGTGCCAGCAGGACAGGGGGGGGCTATGGCTACACCTTC
CASRTGGGYGYTF
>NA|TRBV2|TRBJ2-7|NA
TGTGCCAGCAGTGAAGGGGTGCCGGGACGGAACTCCTACGAGCAGTACTTC
CASSEGVPGRNSYEQYF
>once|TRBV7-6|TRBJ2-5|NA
TGTGCCAGCAGCTTTAGTCCCCAAGAGACCCAGTACTTC
CASSFSPQETQYF
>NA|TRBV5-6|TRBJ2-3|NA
TGTGCCAGCAGCTTGCGTAGCAAAGATACGCAGTATTTT
CASSLRSKDTQYF
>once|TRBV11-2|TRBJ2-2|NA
TGTGCCAGCACCTTTACCGGGGGCAGGAGGAACACCGGGGAGCTGTTTTTT
CASTFTGGRRNTGELFF
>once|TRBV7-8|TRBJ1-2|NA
TGTGCCAGCAGCTTAGAGGTTAACTATGGCTACACCTTT
CASSLEVNYGYTF
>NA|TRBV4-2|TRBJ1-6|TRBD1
TGTGCCAGCAGCCAACTTCCCCTGACAGGGGGCCTAAAGGGTTCACCCCTCCACTTT
CASSQLPLTGGLKGSPLHF
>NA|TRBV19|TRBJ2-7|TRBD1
TGTGCCAGTCGACGACAGGGGGCGGACGAGCAGTACTTC
CASRRQGADEQYF
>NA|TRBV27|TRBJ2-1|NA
TGTGCCAGCACACCCGACAGGACATCCTACAATGAGCAGTTCTTC
CASTPDRTSYNEQFF
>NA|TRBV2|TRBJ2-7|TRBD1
TGTGCCAGCAGTAAAGTTCCGGGACAGGGGGGCTACGAGCAGTACTTC
CASSKVPGQGGYEQYF
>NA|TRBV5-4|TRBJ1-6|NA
TGTGCCAGCAGCTTGGATGGCTCTTATAATTCACCCCTCCACTTT
CASSLDGSYNSPLHF
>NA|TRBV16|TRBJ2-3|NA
TGTGCCAGCAGACGGAGGGCAGATACGCAGTATTTT
CASRRRADTQYF
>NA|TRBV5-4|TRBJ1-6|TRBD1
TGTGCCAGCAGCTTGGTAGCCGGGACAGGGAATTCACCCCTCCACTTT
CASSLVAGTGNSPLHF
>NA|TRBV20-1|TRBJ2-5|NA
TGCAGTGCGAGGAAAGAGACCCAGTACTTC
CSARKETQYF
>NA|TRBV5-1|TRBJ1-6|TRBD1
TGCGCCAGCAGCCCACAGGGGCAAGGGTCGGATTCACCCCTCCACTTT
CASSPQGQGSDSPLHF
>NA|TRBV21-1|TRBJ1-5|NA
TGTGCCAGCAGCAAATGGACAGGGGAGGAGGATCAGCCCCAGCATTTT
CASSKWTGEEDQPQHF
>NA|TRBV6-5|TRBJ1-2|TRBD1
TGTGCCAGCAGTCCAACAGGGGCCTATGGCTACACCTTC
CASSPTGAYGYTF
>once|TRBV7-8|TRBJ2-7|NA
TGTGCCAGCAGCTTTCAGGAGGGCCCCCACGAGCAGTACTTC
CASSFQEGPHEQYF
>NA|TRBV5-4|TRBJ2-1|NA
TGTGCCAGCAGCATGGCTACAGGGGGGGGGAACAATGAGCAGTTCTTC
CASSMATGGGNNEQFF
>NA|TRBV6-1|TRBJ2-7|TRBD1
TGTGCCAGCAGTGAACTGAACAGCGGACAGGGGGGGGACGAGCAGTACTTC
CASSELNSGQGGDEQYF
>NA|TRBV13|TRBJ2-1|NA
TGTGCCAGCAGCTTATATCGGGCGGGTTTGATAAATGAGCAGTTCTTC
CASSLYRAGLINEQFF
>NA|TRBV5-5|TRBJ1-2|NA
TGTGCCAGCAGCTTGGTGGGGGCTAACTATGGCTACACCTTC
CASSLVGANYGYTF
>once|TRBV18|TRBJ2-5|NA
TGTGCCAGCTCAAGTAACAGACGAGAGACCCAGTACTTC
CASSSNRRETQYF
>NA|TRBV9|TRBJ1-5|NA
TGTGCCAGCAGCGTCGGGCCAGACATTTATCAGCCCCAGCATTTT
CASSVGPDIYQPQHF
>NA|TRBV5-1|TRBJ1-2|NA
TGCGCCAGCAGCCCGACGGGTCTTCCAAGCGGGCTCTATGGCTACACCTTC
CASSPTGLPSGLYGYTF
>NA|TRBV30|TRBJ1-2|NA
TGTGCCTGGAGTTTAGGGACTGGCTACACCTTC
CAWSLGTGYTF
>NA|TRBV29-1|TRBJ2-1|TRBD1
TGCAGCGTTGAGGTGGGGGGGACAGGGAAAGAGTTCTTC
CSVEVGGTGKEFF
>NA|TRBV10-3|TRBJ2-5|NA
TGTGCCATCAGCGGTCAAGGGAAATGGGAGACCCAGTACTTC
CAISGQGKWETQYF
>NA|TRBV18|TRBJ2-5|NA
TGTGCCGGCTCACCTTTTGTACAAGAGACCCAGTACTTC
CAGSPFVQETQYF
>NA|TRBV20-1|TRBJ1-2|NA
TGCAGTGCTAGAGAGTCCTATGGCTACACCTTC
CSARESYGYTF
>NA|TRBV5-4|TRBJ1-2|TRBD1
TGTGCCAGCAGCTCCGGGACAGGGAACTATGGCTACACCTTC
CASSSGTGNYGYTF
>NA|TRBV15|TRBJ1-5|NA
TGTGCCACCAGCCGCACCGGGACAACATATCAGCCCCAGCATTTT
CATSRTGTTYQPQHF
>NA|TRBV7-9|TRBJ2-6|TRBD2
TGTGCCAGCAGTCCTAGAGGTCGGGGGGGCTCTGGGGCCAACGTCCTGACTTTC
CASSPRGRGGSGANVLTF
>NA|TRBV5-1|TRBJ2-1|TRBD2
TGCGCCAGCAGCTTGGGGGCGGGGGATCTCTACAATGAGCAGTTCTTC
CASSLGAGDLYNEQFF
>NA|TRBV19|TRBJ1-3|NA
TGTGCCAGTAGTATCGGAAACACCATATATTTT
CASSIGNTIYF
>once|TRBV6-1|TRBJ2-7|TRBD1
TGTGCCAGCACCTCCGGGACAGGGGGCTACGAGCAGTACTTC
CASTSGTGGYEQYF
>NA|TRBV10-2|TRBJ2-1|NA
TGCGCCAGCAGTAGAAGGCTTGAGCAGTTCTTC
CASSRRLEQFF
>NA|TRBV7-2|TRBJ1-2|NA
TGTGCCAGCAGCTTACAAAAAACTAACTATGGCTACACCTTC
CASSLQKTNYGYTF
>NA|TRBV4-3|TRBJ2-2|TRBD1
TGCGCCAGTAGCCCCGGGACAGGGGGAACCGGGGAGCTGTTTTTT
CASSPGTGGTGELFF
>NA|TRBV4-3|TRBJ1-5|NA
TGCGCCAGCAGCCAATCCCCCCCGGGGGTCCAGCATTTT
CASSQSPPGVQHF
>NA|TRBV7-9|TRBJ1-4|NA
TGTGCCAGCAGCTTAGGCAGGGGTACTAATGAAAAACTGTTTTTT
CASSLGRGTNEKLFF
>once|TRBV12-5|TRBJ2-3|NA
TGTGCTAGTGGCGGGGGACCCACTTACACAGATACGCAGTATTTT
CASGGGPTYTDTQYF
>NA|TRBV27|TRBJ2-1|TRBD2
TGTGCCAGCAGGGGACTAGCGGGGTTCTACAATGAGCAGTTCTTC
CASRGLAGFYNEQFF
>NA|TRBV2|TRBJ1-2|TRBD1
TGTGCCACCTCACAGGGGCCCGGGGGCTATGGCTACACCTTC
CATSQGPGGYGYTF
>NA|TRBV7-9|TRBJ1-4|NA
TGTGCCAGCAGCGTATTACCAGCAACTAATGAAAAACTGTTTTTT
CASSVLPATNEKLFF
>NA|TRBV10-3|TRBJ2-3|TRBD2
TGTGCCATCAGTGAGGTTGGAGCGGGAAGGCCAGATACGCAGTATTTT
CAISEVGAGRPDTQYF
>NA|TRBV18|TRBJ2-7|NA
TGTGCCAGCTCACCATCCACTAGCTTTTTCTACGAGCAGTACTTC
CASSPSTSFFYEQYF
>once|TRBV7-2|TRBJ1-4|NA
TGTGCCAGCAGCCGCGCGCTAGGGGTTAATGAAAAACTGTTTTTT
CASSRALGVNEKLFF
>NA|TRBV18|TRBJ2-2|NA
TGTGCCAGCTCACGATCCACGACAGTGGACACCGGGGAGCTGTTTTTT
CASSRSTTVDTGELFF
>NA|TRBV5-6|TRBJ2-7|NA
TGTGCCAGCAGCTTGGCGTTGACAGATCACTACGAGCAGTACTTC
CASSLALTDHYEQYF
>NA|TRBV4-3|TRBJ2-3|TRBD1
TGCGCCAGCAGCCTCTTACCCGGGACAGGGAGGAGAGATACGCAGTATTTT
CASSLLPGTGRRDTQYF
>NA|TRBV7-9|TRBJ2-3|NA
TGTGCCGGCAGCTTACTTAGTAGTGACACCGATACGCAGTATTTT
CAGSLLSSDTDTQYF
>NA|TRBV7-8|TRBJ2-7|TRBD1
TGTGCCAGCACCGGACAGAGGGGGCCCGAGCAGTACTTC
CASTGQRGPEQYF
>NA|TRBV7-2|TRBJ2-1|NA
TGTGCCAGCAGCCCCTCCCCTGGCAATGAGCAGTTCTTC
CASSPSPGNEQFF
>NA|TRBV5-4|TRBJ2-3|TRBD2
TGTGCCAGCAGCACCGGGACTAGCGGGGGGAAGGATACGCAGTATTTT
CASSTGTSGGKDTQYF
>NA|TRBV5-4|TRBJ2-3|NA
TGTGCCAGCAGCTCCTTGACTAACCCTAGCACAGATACGCAGTATTTT
CASSSLTNPSTDTQYF
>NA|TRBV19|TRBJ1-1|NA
TGTGCCAGTAGCTGGACAGTCCGTGTTTATCGGAGCACTGAAGCTTTCTTT
CASSWTVRVYRSTEAFF